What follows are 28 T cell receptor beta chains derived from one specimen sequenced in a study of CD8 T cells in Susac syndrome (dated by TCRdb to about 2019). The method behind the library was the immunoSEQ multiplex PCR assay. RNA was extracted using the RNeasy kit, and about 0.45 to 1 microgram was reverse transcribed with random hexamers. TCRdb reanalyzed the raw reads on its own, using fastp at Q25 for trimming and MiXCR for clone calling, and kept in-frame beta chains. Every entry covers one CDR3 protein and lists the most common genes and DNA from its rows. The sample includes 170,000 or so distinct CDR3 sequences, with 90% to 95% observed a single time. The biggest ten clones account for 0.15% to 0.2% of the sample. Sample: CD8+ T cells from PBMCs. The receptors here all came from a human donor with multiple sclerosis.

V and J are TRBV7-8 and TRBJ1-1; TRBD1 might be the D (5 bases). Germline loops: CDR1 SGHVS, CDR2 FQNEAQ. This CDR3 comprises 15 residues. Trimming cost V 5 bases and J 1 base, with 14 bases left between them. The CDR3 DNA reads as TGTGCCAGCAGCCCCGGAGCTGGACAGAACACTGAAGCTTTCTTT. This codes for CASSPGAGQNTEAFF. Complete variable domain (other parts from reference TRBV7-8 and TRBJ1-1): GAGVSQSPRYKVAKRGQDVALRCDPISGHVSLFWYQQALGQGPEFLTYFQNEAQLDKSGLPSDRFFAERPEGSVSTLKIQRTQQEDSAVYLCASSPGAGQNTEAFFGQGTRLTVV.

The chain's CDR3 is CSAGGRLGTELATPLHF. The CDR3, as DNA: TGCAGTGCAGGGGGCCGGTTGGGGACGGAGCTCGCGACACCCCTCCACTTT. The chain has TRBV20-1 and TRBJ1-6; 7 bases agree with TRBD1. The V gene end was trimmed by 6 bases and the J gene end by 11 bases; junction bases not matched to a gene: 22. The CDR3 runs 17 residues. Per the germline V gene, CDR1 is DFQATT and CDR2 is SNEGSKA (reference sequence).

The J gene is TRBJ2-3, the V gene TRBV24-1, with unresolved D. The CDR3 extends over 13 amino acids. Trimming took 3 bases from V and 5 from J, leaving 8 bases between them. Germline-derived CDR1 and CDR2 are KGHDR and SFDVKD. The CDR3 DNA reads TGTGCCACCAGTGATACATGGGGAGATACGCAGTATTTT. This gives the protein CATSDTWGDTQYF.

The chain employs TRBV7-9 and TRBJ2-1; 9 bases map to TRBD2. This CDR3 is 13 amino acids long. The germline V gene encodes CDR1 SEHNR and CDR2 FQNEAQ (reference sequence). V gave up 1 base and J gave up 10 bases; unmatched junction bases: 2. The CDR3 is CASSLGREGEQFF. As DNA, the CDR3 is TGTGCCAGCAGCTTAGGGCGGGAGGGGGAGCAGTTCTTC.

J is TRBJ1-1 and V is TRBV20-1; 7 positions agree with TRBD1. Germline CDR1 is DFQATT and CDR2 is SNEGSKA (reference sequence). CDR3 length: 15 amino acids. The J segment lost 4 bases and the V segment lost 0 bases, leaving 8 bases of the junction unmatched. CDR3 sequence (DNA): TGCAGTGCTAGAGATTTAGGGGGCGGTATCACTGAAGCTTTCTTT. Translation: CSARDLGGGITEAFF.

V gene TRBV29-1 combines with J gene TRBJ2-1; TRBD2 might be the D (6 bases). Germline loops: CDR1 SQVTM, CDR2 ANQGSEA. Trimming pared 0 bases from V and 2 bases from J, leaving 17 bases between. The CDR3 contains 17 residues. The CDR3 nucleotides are TGCAGCGTTGAAGATCCTACTAGCCCCGAACCCTACAATGAGCAGTTCTTC. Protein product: CSVEDPTSPEPYNEQFF.

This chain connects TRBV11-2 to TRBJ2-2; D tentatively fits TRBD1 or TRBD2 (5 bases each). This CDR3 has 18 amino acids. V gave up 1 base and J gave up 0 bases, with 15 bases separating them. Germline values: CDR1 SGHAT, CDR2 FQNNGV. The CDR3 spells CASSLGVGAGANTGELFF. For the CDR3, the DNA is TGTGCCAGCAGCTTAGGGGTTGGGGCGGGTGCGAACACCGGGGAGCTGTTTTTT.

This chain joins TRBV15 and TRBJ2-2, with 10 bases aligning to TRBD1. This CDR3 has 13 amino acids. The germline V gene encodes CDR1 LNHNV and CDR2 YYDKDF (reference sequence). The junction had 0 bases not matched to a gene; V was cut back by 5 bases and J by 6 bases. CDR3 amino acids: CATSGTGAGELFF. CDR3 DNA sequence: TGTGCCACCAGCGGGACAGGGGCCGGGGAGCTGTTTTTT.

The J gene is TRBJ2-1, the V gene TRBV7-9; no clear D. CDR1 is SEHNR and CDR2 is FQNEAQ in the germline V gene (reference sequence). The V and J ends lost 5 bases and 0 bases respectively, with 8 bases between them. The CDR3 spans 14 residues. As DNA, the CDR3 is TGTGCCAGCAGCCACGTGGGCTCCTACAATGAGCAGTTCTTC. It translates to CASSHVGSYNEQFF.

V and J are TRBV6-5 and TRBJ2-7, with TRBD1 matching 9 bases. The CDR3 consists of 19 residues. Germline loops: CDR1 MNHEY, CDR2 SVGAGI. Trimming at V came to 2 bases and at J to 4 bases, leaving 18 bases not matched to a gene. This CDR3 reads CASSYPKPGQGPIGYEQYF. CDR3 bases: TGTGCCAGCAGTTACCCCAAACCTGGACAGGGGCCCATAGGGTACGAGCAGTACTTC.

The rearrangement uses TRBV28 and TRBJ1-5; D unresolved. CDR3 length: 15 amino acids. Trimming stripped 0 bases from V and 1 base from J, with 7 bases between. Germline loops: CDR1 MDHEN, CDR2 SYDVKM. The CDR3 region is CASSLWGGSNQPQHF. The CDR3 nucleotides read TGTGCCAGCAGTTTATGGGGAGGCAGCAATCAGCCCCAGCATTTT.

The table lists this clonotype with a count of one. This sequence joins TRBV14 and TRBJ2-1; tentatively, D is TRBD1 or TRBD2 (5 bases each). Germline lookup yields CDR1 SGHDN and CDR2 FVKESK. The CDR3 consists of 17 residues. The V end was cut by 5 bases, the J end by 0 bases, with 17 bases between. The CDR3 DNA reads TGTGCCAGCAGCAACTATCGAGGGGATACCTCCTACAATGAGCAGTTCTTC. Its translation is CASSNYRGDTSYNEQFF. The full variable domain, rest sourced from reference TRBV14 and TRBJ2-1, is EAGVTQFPSHSVIEKGQTVTLRCDPISGHDNLYWYRRVMGKEIKFLLHFVKESKQDESGMPNNRFLAERTGGTYSTLKVQPAELEDSGVYFCASSNYRGDTSYNEQFFGPGTRLTVL.

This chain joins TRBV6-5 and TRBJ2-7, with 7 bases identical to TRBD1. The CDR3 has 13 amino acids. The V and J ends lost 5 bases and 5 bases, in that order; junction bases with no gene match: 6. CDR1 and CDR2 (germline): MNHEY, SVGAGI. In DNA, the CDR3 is TGTGCCAGCAGTGACAGGGTGTTTGACGAGCAGTACTTC. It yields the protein CASSDRVFDEQYF.

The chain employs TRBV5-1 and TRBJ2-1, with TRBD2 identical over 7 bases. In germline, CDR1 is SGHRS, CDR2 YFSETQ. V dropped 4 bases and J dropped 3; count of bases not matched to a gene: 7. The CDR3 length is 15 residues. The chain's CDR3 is CASSTSSGIYNEQFF. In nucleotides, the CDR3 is TGCGCCAGCAGCACCTCTAGCGGCATCTACAATGAGCAGTTCTTC. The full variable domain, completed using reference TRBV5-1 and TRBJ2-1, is KAGVTQTPRYLIKTRGQQVTLSCSPISGHRSVSWYQQTPGQGLQFLFEYFSETQRNKGNFPGRFSGRQFSNSRSEMNVSTLELGDSALYLCASSTSSGIYNEQFFGPGTRLTVL.

CDR3 in DNA: TGTGCTAGTGGTCGTGGGGGTGCCACTGAAGCTTTCTTT. Residues: CASGRGGATEAFF. This chain connects TRBV12-5 to TRBJ1-1; D is perhaps TRBD1 (5 bases). The germline CDR1 and CDR2 sequences are LGHNT and FRNRAP. V was clipped by 5 bases and J by 4 bases, with 11 bases between them. The CDR3 covers 13 residues.

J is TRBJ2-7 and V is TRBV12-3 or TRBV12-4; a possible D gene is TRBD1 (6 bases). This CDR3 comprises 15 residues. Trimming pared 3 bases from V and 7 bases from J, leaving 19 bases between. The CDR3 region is CASSFRQGSLVEQYF. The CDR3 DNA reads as TGTGCCAGCAGTTTTAGGCAGGGGTCACTCGTGGAGCAGTACTTC.

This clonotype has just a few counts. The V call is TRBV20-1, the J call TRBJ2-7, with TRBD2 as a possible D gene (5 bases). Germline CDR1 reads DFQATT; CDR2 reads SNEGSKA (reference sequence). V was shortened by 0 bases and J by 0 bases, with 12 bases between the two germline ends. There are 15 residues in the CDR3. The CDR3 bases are TGCAGTGCTAGAGAAGGCGGGTCGAGCTCCTACGAGCAGTACTTC. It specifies CSAREGGSSSYEQYF.

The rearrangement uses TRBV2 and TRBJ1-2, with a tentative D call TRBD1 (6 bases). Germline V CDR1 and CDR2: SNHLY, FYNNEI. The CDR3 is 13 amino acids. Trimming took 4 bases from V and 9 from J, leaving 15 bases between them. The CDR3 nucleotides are TGTGCCAGCAGTGGTATGGGGGCGCGAAGCTACACCTTC. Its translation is CASSGMGARSYTF.

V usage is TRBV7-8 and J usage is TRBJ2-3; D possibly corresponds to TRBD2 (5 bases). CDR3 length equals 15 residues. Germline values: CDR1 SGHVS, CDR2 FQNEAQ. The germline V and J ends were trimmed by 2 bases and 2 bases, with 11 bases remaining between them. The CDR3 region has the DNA TGTGCCAGCAGCTTAATGGGCCGGGACACAGATACGCAGTATTTT. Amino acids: CASSLMGRDTDTQYF.

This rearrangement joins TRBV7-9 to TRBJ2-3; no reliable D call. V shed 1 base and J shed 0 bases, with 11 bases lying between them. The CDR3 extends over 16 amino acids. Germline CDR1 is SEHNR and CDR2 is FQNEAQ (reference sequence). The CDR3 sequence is CASSLDLAASTDTQYF. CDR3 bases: TGTGCCAGCAGCTTAGATCTGGCGGCTAGCACAGATACGCAGTATTTT.

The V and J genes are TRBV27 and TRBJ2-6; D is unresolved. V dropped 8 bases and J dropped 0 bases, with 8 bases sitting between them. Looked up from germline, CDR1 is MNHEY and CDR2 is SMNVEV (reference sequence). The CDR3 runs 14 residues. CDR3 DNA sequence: TGTGCCAGCGGTCCGATCTCTGGGGCCAACGTCCTGACTTTC. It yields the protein CASGPISGANVLTF.

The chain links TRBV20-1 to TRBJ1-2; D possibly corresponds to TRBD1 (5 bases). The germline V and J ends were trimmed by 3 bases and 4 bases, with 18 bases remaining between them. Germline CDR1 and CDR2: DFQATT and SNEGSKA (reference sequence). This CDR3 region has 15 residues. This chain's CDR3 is CSARGGPTATYGYTF. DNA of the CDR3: TGCAGTGCTAGGGGGGGACCGACTGCCACCTATGGCTACACCTTC.

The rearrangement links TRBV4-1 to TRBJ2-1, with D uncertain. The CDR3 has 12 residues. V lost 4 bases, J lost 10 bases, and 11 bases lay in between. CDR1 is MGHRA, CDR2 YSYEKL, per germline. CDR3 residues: CASSPLMGEQFF. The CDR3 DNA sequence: TGCGCCAGCAGCCCCCTCATGGGGGAGCAGTTCTTC.

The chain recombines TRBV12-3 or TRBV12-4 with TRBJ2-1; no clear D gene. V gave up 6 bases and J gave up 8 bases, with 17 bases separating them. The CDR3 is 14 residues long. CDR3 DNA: TGTGCCAGCAGCAACGACAACTCCCGCGATGAGCAGTTCTTC. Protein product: CASSNDNSRDEQFF.

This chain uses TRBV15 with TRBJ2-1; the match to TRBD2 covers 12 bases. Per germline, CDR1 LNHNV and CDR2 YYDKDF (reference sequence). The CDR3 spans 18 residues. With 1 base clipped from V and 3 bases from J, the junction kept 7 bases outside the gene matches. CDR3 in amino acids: CATSRGLAGEGNYNEQFF. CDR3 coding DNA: TGTGCCACCAGCAGAGGACTAGCGGGAGAAGGAAACTACAATGAGCAGTTCTTC.

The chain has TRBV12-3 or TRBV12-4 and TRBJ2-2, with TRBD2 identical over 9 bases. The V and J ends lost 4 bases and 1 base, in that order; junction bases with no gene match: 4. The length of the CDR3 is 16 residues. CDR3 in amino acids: CASSSSSGVNTGELFF. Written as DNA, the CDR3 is TGTGCCAGCAGTTCTTCTAGCGGGGTGAACACCGGGGAGCTGTTTTTT.

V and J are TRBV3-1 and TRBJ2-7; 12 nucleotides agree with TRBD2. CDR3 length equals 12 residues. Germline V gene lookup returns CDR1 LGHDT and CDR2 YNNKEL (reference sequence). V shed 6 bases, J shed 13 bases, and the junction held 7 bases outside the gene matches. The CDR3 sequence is CASSQLAGGRYF. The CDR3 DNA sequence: TGTGCCAGCAGTCAACTAGCGGGAGGTAGATACTTC.

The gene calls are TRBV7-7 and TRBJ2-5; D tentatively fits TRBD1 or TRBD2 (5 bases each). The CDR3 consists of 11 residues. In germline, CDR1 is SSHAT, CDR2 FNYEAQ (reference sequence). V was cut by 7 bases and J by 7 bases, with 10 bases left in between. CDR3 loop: CASTTGGTQYF. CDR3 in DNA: TGTGCCAGCACCACTGGGGGGACCCAGTACTTC.